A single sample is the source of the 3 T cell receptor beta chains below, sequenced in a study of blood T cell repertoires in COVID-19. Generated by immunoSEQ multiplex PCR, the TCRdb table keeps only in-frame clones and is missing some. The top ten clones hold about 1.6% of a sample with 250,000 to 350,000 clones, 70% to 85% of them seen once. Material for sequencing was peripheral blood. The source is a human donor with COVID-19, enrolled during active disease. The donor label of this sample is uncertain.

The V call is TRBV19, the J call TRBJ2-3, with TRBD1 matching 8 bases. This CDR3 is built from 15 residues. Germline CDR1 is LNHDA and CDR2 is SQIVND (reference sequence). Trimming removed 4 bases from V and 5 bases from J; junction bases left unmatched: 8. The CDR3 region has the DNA TGTGCCAGTAGTACACAGGGGGATATAGGAGATACGCAGTATTTT. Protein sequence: CASSTQGDIGDTQYF.

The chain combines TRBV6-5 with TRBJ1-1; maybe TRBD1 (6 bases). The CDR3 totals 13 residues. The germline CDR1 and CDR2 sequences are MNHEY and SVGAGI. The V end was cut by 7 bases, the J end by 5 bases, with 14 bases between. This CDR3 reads CASTPGGVTEAFF. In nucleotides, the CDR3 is TGTGCCAGCACCCCTGGGGGCGTGACTGAAGCTTTCTTT.

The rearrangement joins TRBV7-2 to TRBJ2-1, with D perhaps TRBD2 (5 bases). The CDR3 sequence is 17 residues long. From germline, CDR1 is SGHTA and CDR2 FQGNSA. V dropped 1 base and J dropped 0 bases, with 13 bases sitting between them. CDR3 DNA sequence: TGTGCCAGCAGCTTAGGCTATCAGCGGAGCTCCTACAATGAGCAGTTCTTC. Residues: CASSLGYQRSSYNEQFF.